This T cell receptor beta chain was sequenced during a study of T cells in Graves' hyperthyroidism and ophthalmopathy (dated by TCRdb to between 2018 and 2021). For the study in its entirety: A discovery cohort of roughly 96 patients, approximately 44 with Graves' ophthalmopathy and approximately 55 with stable Graves' hyperthyroidism, was used to find distinguishing TCR V-J signatures. The study also compared thyroid tissue and blood T-cell repertoires from a handful of Graves' hyperthyroidism patients. Prospective prediction of ophthalmopathy was tested in an independent validation cohort of some 20 hyperthyroidism patients and roughly 16 patients who later progressed to ophthalmopathy. Once sampling was done, hyperthyroidism patients were given methimazole at a starting dose of 30 mg daily, whereas ophthalmopathy patients were given high-dose intravenous methylprednisolone. For training and testing, the roughly 100 patients in the discovery cohort were randomly divided in a 7:3 ratio. The paper reports TCR Vbeta CDR3 sequencing of over 120 peripheral blood samples: over 40 ophthalmopathy, about 75 hyperthyroidism and 17 progressor patients.

Trimming at the junction amounts to 4 bases on V and 11 bases on J, and the germline ends lie 14 bases apart. From its cysteine to its phenylalanine, the CDR3 spans 12 amino acids. The kept DNA is CDR3 alone, 36 bases in frame from the first base. As encoded in the germline V gene, CDR1 is SGHNT while CDR2 is YENEEA. Of note for this clonotype: No antigen is known for it. No per-base quality is available; no much larger clone lies one base away.

General findings and caveats noted by the study authors: Sample size was not statistically predetermined, and blinding of investigators to group allocation was not performed. During validation, the model predicted progression to ophthalmopathy a median of about 6.3 months ahead of onset, with approximately 70% sensitivity and less than 85% specificity. A 13 V-J signature model separated ophthalmopathy from stable hyperthyroidism, with roughly 88% sensitivity and roughly 84% specificity in cross-validation and 80%/75% in testing. Most expanded thyroid clonotypes (frequency above 0.001) were also detected in blood, suggesting blood repertoires may reflect thyroid immune responses.

Any patient with an uncontrolled infection, another autoimmune disease, pregnancy or lactation was excluded. Clinical symptoms, serum thyroxine and TRAb, thyroid ultrasound, and orbital computed tomography formed the basis for the diagnoses. Trizol reagent was used to extract total RNA, and RNA quality was then checked on an Agilent 2100 Bioanalyzer. Amplification of TCR beta CDR3 regions was carried out from RNA transcripts. The TCR CDR3 was subjected to a first round of RT-PCR using the HTBI primer set and the Qiagen OneStep RT-PCR kit. Libraries were constructed in a second round of multiplex PCR, after which size selection and purification were carried out. Paired-end sequencing of the libraries was performed with 100 bp reads on an Illumina HiSeq2000. From the authors' description of their analysis: SOAPnuke was used to process the raw data, throwing out any read that contained adapters or uncalled bases, had a mean Phred below 15, or lacked an exact constant-primer or identifier match. COPE v1.2.5 was used to merge high-quality paired reads, and clonotypes were defined as unique nucleotide sequences. MiTCR v1.1 was used to align clonotypes to the IMGT TRBV, TRBD and TRBJ reference segments. The analysis was restricted to V-J combinations with a frequency above 0.0001, which together covered roughly 99% of the repertoires. A TCS score was defined as the ratio between F50 (clonal expansion) and ExV (chaos), using BLOSUM62-based TCRdist between CDR3 peptides within each V-J. Welch's t-statistics and random forest reduced roughly 530 V-J features to 10 to 15, which were used in a naive Bayes classifier (R e1071). The similarity between thyroid and blood repertoires was quantified using the Morisita-Horn index. TCRdb ran its own pipeline on the public reads, namely fastp trimming at Q25 and MiXCR clone calling, and kept in-frame beta chains. All rows with the same CDR3 protein become a single entry with the most common DNA and genes. For this entry, the V and J calls and clone size follow TCRdb and not the study's own pipeline. The sample table records 500,000 to 600,000 distinct CDR3 sequences; around 42% of these occur just once. 15% to 20% of the sample goes to the ten largest clones.

Specimen: peripheral blood or thyroid tissue (not recorded which). In this chain, TRBV11-3 is recombined with TRBJ1-2, with TRBD1 tentatively as D gene (6 bases match). The clonotype comes from an adult woman with Graves' disease, either hyperthyroidism or ophthalmopathy (not recorded which). The CDR3 amino acid sequence is: CASSSSVGAYTF. DNA sequence: TGTGCCAGCAGCTCCTCCGTGGGGGCTTACACCTTC.